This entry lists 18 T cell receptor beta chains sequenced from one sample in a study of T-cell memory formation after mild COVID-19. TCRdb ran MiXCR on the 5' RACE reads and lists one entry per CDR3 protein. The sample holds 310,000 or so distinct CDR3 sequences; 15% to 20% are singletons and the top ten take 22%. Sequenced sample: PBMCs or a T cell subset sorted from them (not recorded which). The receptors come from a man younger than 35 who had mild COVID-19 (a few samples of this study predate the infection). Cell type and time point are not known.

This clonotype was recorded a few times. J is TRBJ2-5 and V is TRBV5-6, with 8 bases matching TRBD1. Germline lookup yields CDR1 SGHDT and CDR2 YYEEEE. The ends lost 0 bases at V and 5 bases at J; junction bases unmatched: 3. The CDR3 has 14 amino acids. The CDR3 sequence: CASSLGDRKETQYF. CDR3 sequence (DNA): TGTGCCAGCAGCTTGGGGGACAGGAAGGAGACCCAGTACTTC.

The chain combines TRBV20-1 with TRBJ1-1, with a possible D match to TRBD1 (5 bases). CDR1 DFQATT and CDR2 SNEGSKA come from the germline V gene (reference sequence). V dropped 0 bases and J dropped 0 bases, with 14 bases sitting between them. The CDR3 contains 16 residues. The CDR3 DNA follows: TGCAGTGCTAGAGACTGGGGGAACAGTATGAACACTGAAGCTTTCTTT. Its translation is CSARDWGNSMNTEAFF.

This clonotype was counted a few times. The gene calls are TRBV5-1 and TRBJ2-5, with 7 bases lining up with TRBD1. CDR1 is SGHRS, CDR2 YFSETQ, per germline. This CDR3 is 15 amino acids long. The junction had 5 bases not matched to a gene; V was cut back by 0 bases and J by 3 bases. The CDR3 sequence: CASSLGRDSKETQYF. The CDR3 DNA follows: TGCGCCAGCAGCTTGGGCCGGGACAGTAAAGAGACCCAGTACTTC.

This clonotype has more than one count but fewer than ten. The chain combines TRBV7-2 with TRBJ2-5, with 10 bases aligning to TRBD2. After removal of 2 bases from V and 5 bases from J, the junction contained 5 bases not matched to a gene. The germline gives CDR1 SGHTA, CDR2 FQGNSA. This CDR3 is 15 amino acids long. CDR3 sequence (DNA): TGTGCCAGCAGCTTACAGCGGGGGGGCGGGGAGACCCAGTACTTC. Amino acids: CASSLQRGGGETQYF.

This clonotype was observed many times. The CDR3 sequence is CASSPGQGQETQYF. For the CDR3, the DNA is TGCGCCAGCAGCCCGGGACAGGGACAAGAGACCCAGTACTTC. The chain uses TRBV5-1 and TRBJ2-5; 9 bases fit TRBD1. Germline assignment: CDR1 SGHRS and CDR2 YFSETQ. The CDR3 is 14 amino acids. The J segment lost 2 bases and the V segment lost 4 bases, leaving 3 bases of the junction unmatched.

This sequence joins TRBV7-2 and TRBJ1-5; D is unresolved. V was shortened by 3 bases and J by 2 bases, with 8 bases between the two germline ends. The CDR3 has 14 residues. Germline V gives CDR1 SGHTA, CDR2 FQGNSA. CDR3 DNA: TGTGCCAGCAGCTTCGGCTGGGGCAATCAGCCCCAGCATTTT. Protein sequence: CASSFGWGNQPQHF.

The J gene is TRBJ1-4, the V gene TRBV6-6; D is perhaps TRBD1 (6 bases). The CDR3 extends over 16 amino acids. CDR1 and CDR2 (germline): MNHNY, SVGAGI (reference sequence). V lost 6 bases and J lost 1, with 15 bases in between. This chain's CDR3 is CASSLRGMGTNEKLFF. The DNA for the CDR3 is TGTGCCAGCAGCCTTAGGGGGATGGGAACTAATGAAAAACTGTTTTTT.

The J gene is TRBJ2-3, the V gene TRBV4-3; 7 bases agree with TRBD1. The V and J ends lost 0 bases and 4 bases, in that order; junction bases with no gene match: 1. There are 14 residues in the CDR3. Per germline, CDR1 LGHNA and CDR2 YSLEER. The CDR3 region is CASSQDGTADTQYF. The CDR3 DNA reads TGCGCCAGCAGCCAAGATGGGACAGCAGATACGCAGTATTTT.

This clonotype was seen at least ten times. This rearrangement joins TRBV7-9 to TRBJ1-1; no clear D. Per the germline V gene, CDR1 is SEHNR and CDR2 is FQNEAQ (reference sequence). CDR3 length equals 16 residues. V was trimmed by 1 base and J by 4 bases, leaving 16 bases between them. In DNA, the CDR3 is TGTGCCAGCAGCTTAGAAGGGTGGTACGGCGGCACTGAAGCTTTCTTT. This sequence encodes CASSLEGWYGGTEAFF.

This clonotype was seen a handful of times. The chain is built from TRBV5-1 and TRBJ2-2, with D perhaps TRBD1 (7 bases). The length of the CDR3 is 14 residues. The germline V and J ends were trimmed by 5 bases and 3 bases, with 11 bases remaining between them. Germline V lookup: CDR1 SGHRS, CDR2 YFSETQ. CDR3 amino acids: CASSTGDYTGELFF. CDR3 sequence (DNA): TGCGCCAGCAGTACAGGGGACTACACCGGGGAGCTGTTTTTT.

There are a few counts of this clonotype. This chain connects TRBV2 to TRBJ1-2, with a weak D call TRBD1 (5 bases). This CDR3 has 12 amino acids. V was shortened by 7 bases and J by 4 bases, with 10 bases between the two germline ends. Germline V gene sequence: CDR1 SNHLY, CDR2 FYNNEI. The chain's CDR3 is CASKPDSYGYTF. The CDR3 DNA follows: TGTGCCAGCAAACCCGACAGCTATGGCTACACCTTC.

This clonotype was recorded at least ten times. The CDR3, as DNA: TGTGCCAGCTCACCAATAAAACATCCGGGGCAGCCCCAGCATTTT. Protein sequence: CASSPIKHPGQPQHF. The chain is built from TRBV18 and TRBJ1-5; D remains unclear. V gave up 2 bases and J gave up 7 bases, with 15 bases separating them. This CDR3 has 15 residues. Per the germline V gene, CDR1 is KGHSH and CDR2 is LQKENI.

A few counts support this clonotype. The CDR3 nucleotides read TGCGCCAGCAGCCAGAGGAGTTGGGGGAGGGAGACCCAGTACTTC. It encodes CASSQRSWGRETQYF. The genes are TRBV4-3 and TRBJ2-5, with D tentatively TRBD2 (6 bases). Trimming stripped 3 bases from V and 5 bases from J, with 16 bases between. Germline V gene data show CDR1 as LGHNA and CDR2 as YSLEER. This CDR3 spans 15 amino acids.

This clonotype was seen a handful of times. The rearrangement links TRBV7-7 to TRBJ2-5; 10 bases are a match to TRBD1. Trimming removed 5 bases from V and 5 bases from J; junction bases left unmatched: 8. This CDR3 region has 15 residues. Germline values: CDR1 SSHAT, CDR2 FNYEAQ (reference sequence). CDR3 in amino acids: CASSPTGGNWETQYF. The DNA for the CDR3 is TGTGCCAGCAGCCCGACAGGGGGCAATTGGGAGACCCAGTACTTC.

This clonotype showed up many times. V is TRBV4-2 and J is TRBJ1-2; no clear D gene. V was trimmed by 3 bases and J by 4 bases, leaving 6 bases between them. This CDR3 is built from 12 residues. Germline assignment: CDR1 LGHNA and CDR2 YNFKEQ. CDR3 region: CASSQELYGYTF. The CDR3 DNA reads TGTGCCAGCAGCCAGGAACTCTATGGCTACACCTTC.

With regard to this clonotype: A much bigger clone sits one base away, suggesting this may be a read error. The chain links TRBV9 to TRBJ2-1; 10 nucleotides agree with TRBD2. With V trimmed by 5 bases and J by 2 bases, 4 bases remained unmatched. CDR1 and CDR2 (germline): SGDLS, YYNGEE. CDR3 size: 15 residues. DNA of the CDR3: TGTGCCAGCAGACAAAGCGGGGGGGCCTACAATGAGCAGTTCTTC. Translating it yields CASRQSGGAYNEQFF.

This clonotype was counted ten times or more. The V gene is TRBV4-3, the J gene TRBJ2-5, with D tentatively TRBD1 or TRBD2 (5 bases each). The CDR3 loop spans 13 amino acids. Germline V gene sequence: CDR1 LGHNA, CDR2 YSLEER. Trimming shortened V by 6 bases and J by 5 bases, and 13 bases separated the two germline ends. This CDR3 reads CASRESGTETQYF. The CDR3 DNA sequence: TGCGCCAGCAGGGAGTCCGGGACGGAGACCCAGTACTTC.

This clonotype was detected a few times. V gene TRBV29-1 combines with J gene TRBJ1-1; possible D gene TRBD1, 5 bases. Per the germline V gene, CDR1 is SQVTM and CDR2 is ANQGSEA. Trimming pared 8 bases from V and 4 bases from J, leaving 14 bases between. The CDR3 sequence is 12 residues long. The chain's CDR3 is CSSWARGTEAFF. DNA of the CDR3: TGCAGCTCATGGGCAAGGGGCACTGAAGCTTTCTTT.